These 5 T cell receptor beta chains were sequenced from one sample in a study of PD-1 blockade in mismatch repair-deficient tumors. Clones were read by immunoSEQ multiplex PCR, and TCRdb kept only the in-frame ones, dropping some. Of approximately 120,000 clones in the sample, about 85% were seen once. The sample in question was peripheral blood, obtained 44 weeks after starting pembrolizumab. The receptors were sampled from an adult with mismatch repair-deficient cancer.

The table lists this clone with a few counts. This rearrangement joins TRBV2 to TRBJ2-2; no firm D call. V was shortened by 6 bases and J by 2 bases, with 19 bases between the two germline ends. Germline CDR1 SNHLY, CDR2 FYNNEI. The CDR3 spans 17 residues. DNA of the CDR3: TGTGCCAGCAGGGTGGGTTGCTGCACACTCAACACCGGGGAGCTGTTTTTT. Residues: CASRVGCCTLNTGELFF.

J is TRBJ2-1 and V is TRBV9; D is undetermined. The CDR3 covers 16 residues. Trimming took off 3 bases at V and 0 bases at J, with 13 bases between the two ends. Germline values: CDR1 SGDLS, CDR2 YYNGEE. CDR3 sequence: CASSAATGPSYNEQFF. CDR3 bases: TGTGCCAGCAGCGCCGCCACCGGCCCCTCCTACAATGAGCAGTTCTTC.

The chain joins TRBV19 to TRBJ2-7; D tentatively reads TRBD1 or TRBD2 (5 bases each). V was clipped by 6 bases and J by 7 bases, with 16 bases between them. This CDR3 is built from 13 residues. The germline V gene has CDR1 LNHDA and CDR2 SQIVND (reference sequence). This CDR3 reads CASRRDSAGEQYF. The CDR3 DNA reads TGTGCCAGTAGACGGGATTCTGCAGGGGAGCAGTACTTC.

This chain links TRBV11-2 with TRBJ2-2, with no clear D. Trimming took 5 bases from V and 7 from J, leaving 14 bases between them. Germline lookup yields CDR1 SGHAT and CDR2 FQNNGV. This CDR3 contains 14 residues. DNA of the CDR3: TGTGCCAGCAGCATAGGGCTCCGTGACGGGGAGCTGTTTTTT. Its translation is CASSIGLRDGELFF.

V is TRBV20-1 and J is TRBJ2-5; D gene unclear. V shed 2 bases and J shed 2 bases, with 3 bases lying between them. The length of the CDR3 is 11 residues. CDR1 is DFQATT, CDR2 SNEGSKA, per germline (reference sequence). The CDR3 is CSARMQETQYF. The CDR3 bases are TGCAGTGCTAGAATGCAAGAGACCCAGTACTTC.